One T cell receptor (beta chain) is described in this entry. Its antigen is unidentified. Germline lookup yields CDR1 SGHRS and CDR2 YFSETQ. The CDR3 is made up of 17 amino acids. V shed 0 bases and J 5 bases; nucleotides not matched to a gene: 11. These data originate in a study of siplizumab effects on memory and regulatory T cells. Overall study results and limits: The naive T cell population seemed more diverse than memory cells and seemed a major contributor to the alloresponse. Unstimulated subsets contained matches for only a minor fraction of alloreactive clones. Proliferating Tregs in siplizumab cultures were never verified as suppressive.

Assay used: immunoSEQ multiplex PCR; TCRdb lists only in-frame clones, some missing. The sample lists 100,000 or so clones, 90% to 95% seen once, with roughly 0.61% in the top ten. This TCR was sampled from a human donor in good health. This chain connects TRBV5-1 to TRBJ2-5; TRBD2 matches at 9 bases. The specimen was Tregs sorted from blood. The CDR3 loop reads CASSLGAGGLRSETQYF. In DNA form, the CDR3 reads TGCGCCAGCAGCTTGGGGGCGGGAGGGCTCAGAAGTGAGACCCAGTACTTC.